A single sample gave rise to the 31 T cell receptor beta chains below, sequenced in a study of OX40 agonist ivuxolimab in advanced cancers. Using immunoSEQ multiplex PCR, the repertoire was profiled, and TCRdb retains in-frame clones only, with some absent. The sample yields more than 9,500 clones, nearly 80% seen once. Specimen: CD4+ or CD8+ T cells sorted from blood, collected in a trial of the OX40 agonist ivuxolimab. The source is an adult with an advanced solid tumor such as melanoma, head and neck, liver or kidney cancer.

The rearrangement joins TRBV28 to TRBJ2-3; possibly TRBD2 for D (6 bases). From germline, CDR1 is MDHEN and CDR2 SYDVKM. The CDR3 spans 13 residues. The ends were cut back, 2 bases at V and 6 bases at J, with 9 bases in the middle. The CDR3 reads CASSLRLADTQYF. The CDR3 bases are TGTGCCAGCAGTTTAAGGCTAGCGGATACGCAGTATTTT.

DNA for the CDR3: TGTGCCAGCAGTACACGACTAGCGGGGGGGACGGATACGCAGTATTTT. Translating it yields CASSTRLAGGTDTQYF. V and J are TRBV28 and TRBJ2-3; TRBD2 matches 14 bases. This CDR3 comprises 16 residues. CDR1 and CDR2 from the germline V gene are MDHEN and SYDVKM. V gave up 5 bases and J gave up 6 bases; unmatched junction bases: 7.

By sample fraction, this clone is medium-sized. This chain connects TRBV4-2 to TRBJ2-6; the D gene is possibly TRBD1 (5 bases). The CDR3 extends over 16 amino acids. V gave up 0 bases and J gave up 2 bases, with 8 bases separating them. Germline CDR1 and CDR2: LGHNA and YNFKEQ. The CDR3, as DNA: TGTGCCAGCAGCCAAGAAGAAGGGGCTGGGGCCAACGTCCTGACTTTC. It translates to CASSQEEGAGANVLTF.

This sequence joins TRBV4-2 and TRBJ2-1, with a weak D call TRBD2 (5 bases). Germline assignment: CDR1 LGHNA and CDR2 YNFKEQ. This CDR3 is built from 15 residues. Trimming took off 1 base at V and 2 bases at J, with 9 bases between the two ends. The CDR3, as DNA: TGTGCCAGCAGCCAAGTGGCGGGTGCCTACAATGAGCAGTTCTTC. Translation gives CASSQVAGAYNEQFF.

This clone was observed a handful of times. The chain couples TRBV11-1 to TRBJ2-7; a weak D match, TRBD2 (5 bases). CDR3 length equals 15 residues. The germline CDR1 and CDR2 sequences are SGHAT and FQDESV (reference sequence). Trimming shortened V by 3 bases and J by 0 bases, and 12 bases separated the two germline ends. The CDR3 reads CASSFSSAASYEQYF. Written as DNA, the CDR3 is TGTGCCAGCAGCTTTAGTAGCGCGGCCTCCTACGAGCAGTACTTC. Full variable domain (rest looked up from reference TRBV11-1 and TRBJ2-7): EAEVAQSPRYKITEKSQAVAFWCDPISGHATLYWYRQILGQGPELLVQFQDESVVDDSQLPKDRFSAERLKGVDSTLKIQPAELGDSAMYLCASSFSSAASYEQYFGPGTRLTVT.

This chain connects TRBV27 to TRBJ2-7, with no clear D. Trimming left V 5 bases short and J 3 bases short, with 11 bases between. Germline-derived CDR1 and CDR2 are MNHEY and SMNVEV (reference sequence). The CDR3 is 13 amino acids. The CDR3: CASSPGASYEQYF. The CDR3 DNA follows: TGTGCCAGCAGTCCCGGAGCTAGCTACGAGCAGTACTTC.

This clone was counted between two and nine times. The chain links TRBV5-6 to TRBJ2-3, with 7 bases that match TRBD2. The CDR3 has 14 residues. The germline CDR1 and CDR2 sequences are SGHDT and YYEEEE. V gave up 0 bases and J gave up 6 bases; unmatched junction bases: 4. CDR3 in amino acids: CASSLGGSEDTQYF. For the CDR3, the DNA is TGTGCCAGCAGCTTGGGCGGGAGCGAGGATACGCAGTATTTT. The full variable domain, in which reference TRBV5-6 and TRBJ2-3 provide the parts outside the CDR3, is DAGVTQSPTHLIKTRGQQVTLRCSPKSGHDTVSWYQQALGQGPQFIFQYYEEEERQRGNFPDRFSGHQFPNYSSELNVNALLLGDSALYLCASSLGGSEDTQYFGPGTRLTVL.

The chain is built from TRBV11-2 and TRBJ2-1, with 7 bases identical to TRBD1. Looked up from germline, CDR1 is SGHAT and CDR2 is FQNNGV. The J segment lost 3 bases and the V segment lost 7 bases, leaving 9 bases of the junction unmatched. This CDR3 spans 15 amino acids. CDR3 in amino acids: CASTYEGGLYNEQFF. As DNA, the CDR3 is TGTGCCAGCACCTATGAAGGGGGCCTCTACAATGAGCAGTTCTTC.

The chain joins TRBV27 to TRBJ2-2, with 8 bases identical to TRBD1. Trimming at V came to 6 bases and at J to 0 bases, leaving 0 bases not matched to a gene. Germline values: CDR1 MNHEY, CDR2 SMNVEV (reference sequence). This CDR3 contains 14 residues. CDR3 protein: CASRTGANTGELFF. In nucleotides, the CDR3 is TGTGCCAGCAGGACAGGGGCGAACACCGGGGAGCTGTTTTTT.

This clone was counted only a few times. This chain's CDR3 is CASSDDLGQGAGGELFF. The CDR3 nucleotides read TGTGCCAGCAGTGATGATCTGGGACAGGGGGCTGGCGGGGAGCTGTTTTTT. The chain couples TRBV2 to TRBJ2-2; TRBD1 matches 12 bases. Looked up from germline, CDR1 is SNHLY and CDR2 is FYNNEI. The J segment lost 7 bases and the V segment lost 3 bases, leaving 9 bases of the junction unmatched. The CDR3 spans 17 residues.

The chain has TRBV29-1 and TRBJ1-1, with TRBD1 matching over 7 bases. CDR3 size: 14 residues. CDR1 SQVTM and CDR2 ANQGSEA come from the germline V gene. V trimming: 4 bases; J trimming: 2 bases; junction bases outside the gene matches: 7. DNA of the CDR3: TGCAGCGTTGTGGCCGGACAGGTAAACACTGAAGCTTTCTTT. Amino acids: CSVVAGQVNTEAFF.

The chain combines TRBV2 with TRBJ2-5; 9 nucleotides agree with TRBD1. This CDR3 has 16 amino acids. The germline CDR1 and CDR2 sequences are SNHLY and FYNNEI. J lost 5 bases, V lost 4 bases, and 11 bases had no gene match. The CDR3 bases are TGTGCCAGCAGTGCGGTGCGGGGACAGGGAGGGGAGACCCAGTACTTC. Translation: CASSAVRGQGGETQYF.

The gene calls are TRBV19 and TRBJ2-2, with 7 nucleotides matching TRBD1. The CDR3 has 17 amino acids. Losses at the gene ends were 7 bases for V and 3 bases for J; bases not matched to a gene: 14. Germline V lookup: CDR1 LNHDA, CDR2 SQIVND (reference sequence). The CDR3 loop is CASTPFPRQGDTGELFF. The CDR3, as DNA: TGTGCCAGTACCCCTTTCCCGAGACAGGGTGACACCGGGGAGCTGTTTTTT.

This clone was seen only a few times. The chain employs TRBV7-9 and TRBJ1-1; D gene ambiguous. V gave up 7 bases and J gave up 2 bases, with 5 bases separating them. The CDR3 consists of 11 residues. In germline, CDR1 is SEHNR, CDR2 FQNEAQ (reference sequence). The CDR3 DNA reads TGTGCCAGCAAAGGCAACACTGAAGCTTTCTTT. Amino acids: CASKGNTEAFF.

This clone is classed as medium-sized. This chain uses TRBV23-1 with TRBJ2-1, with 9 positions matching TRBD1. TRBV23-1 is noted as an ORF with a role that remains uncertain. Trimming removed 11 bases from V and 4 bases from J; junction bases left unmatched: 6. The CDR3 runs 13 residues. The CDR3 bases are TGCGCCGTGGCCGGGACAGGGTACAATGAGCAGTTCTTC. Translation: CAVAGTGYNEQFF.

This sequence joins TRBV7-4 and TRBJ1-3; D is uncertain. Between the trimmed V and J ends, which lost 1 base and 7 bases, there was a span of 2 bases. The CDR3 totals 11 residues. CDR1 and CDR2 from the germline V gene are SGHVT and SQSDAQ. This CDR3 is CASSLENTIYF. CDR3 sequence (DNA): TGTGCCAGCAGCTTAGAGAACACCATATATTTT. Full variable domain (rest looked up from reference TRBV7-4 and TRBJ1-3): GAGVSQSPRYKVAKRGRDVALRCDSISGHVTLYWYRQTLGQGSEVLTYSQSDAQRDKSGRPSGRFSAERPERSVSTLKIQRTEQGDSAVYLCASSLENTIYFGEGSWLTVV.

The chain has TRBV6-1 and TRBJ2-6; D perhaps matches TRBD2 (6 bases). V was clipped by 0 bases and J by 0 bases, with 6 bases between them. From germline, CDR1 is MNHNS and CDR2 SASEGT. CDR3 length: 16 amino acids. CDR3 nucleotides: TGTGCCAGCAGTGAAGCTAGCGGCTCTGGGGCCAACGTCCTGACTTTC. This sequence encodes CASSEASGSGANVLTF.

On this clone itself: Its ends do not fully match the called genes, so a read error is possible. CDR3 coding DNA: TGTGCCAGCAGCCTAGCCCCAGGGCCCCTCTGGGGCTACACCTTC. Its translation is CASSLAPGPLWGYTF. The chain employs TRBV7-9 and TRBJ1-2, with D maybe TRBD1 (5 bases). Germline CDR1 reads SEHNR; CDR2 reads FQNEAQ (reference sequence). CDR3 length: 15 amino acids.

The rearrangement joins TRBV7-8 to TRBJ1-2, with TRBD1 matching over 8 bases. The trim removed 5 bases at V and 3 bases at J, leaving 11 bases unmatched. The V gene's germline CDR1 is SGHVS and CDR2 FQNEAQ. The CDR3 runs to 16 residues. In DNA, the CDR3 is TGTGCCAGCAGCCCACAGGTCCAGGGGGCCTACTATGGCTACACCTTC. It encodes CASSPQVQGAYYGYTF.

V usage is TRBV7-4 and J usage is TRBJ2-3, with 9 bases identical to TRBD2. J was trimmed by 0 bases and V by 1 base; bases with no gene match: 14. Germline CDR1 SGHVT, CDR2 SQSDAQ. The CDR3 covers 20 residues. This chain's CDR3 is CASSLGGPILAGTSTDTQYF. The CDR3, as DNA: TGTGCCAGCAGCTTAGGAGGCCCCATTCTAGCGGGGACTAGCACAGATACGCAGTATTTT.

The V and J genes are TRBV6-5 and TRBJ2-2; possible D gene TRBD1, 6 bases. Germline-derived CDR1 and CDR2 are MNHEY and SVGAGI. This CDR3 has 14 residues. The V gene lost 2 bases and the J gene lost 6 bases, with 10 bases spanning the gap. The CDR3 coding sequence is TGTGCCAGCAGTTACGTCACAGGGCCCGGGGAGCTGTTTTTT. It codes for CASSYVTGPGELFF.

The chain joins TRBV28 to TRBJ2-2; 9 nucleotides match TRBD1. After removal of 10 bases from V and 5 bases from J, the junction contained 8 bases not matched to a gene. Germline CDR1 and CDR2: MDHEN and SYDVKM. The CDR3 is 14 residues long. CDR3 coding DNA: TGTGCCATTAAGACAGGGGGTTTTACCGGGGAGCTGTTTTTT. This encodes CAIKTGGFTGELFF.

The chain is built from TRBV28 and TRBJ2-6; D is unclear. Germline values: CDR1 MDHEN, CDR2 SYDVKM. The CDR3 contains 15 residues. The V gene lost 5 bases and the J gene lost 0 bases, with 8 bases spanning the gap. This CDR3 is CASSRLLSGANVLTF. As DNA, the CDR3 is TGTGCCAGCAGTCGGCTCCTCTCTGGGGCCAACGTCCTGACTTTC. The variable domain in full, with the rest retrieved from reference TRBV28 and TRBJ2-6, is DVKVTQSSRYLVKRTGEKVFLECVQDMDHENMFWYRQDPGLGLRLIYFSYDVKMKEKGDIPEGYSVSREKKERFSLILESASTNQTSMYLCASSRLLSGANVLTFGAGSRLTVL.

The DNA of the CDR3 is TGTGCCAGCAGCTTCCTTAGCGGGAGTAGGGCAGATACGCAGTATTTT. Translation gives CASSFLSGSRADTQYF. This rearrangement joins TRBV5-6 to TRBJ2-3, with 9 bases identical to TRBD2. Germline CDR1 SGHDT, CDR2 YYEEEE. There are 16 residues in the CDR3. Trimming at V came to 2 bases and at J to 4 bases, leaving 8 bases not matched to a gene.

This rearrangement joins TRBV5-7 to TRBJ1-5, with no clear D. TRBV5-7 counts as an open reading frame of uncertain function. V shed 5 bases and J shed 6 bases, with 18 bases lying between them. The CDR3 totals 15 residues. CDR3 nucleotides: TGTGCCAGCAGGGGGAATCCAACTTCTGGTCAGCCCCAGCATTTT. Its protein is CASRGNPTSGQPQHF.

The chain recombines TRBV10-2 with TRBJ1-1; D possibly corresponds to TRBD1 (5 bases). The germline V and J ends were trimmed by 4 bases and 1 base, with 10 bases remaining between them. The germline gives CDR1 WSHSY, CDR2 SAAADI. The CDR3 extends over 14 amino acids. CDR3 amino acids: CASSGQIQNTEAFF. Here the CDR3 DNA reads TGCGCCAGCAGTGGACAGATTCAGAACACTGAAGCTTTCTTT.

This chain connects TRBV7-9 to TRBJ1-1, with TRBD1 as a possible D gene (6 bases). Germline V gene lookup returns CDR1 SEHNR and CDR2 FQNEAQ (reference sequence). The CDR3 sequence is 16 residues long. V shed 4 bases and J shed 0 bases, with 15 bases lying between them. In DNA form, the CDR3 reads TGTGCCAGCAGCTCTACGGCGCAGGGGATGAACACTGAAGCTTTCTTT. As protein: CASSSTAQGMNTEAFF.

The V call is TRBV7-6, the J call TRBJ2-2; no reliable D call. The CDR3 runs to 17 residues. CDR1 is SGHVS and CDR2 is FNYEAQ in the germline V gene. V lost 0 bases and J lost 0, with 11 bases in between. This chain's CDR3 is CASSLAVAEANTGELFF. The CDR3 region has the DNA TGTGCCAGCAGCTTAGCGGTCGCAGAAGCGAACACCGGGGAGCTGTTTTTT.

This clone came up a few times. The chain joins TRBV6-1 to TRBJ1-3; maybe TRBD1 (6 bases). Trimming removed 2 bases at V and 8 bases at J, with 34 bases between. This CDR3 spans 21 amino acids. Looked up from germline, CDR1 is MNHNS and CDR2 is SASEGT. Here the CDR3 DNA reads TGTGCCAGCAGTGAAAACCTAGGAGGTGACTTCATTCAGGGGAAAAGTGACACCATATATTTT. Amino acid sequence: CASSENLGGDFIQGKSDTIYF.

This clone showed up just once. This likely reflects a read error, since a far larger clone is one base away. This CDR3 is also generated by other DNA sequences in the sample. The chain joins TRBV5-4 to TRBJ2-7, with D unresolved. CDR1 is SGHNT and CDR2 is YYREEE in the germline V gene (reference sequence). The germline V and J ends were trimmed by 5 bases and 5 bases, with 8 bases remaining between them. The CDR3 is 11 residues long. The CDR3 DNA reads TGTGCCAGCAGTAACACGAACGAGCAGTACTTC. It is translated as CASSNTNEQYF.

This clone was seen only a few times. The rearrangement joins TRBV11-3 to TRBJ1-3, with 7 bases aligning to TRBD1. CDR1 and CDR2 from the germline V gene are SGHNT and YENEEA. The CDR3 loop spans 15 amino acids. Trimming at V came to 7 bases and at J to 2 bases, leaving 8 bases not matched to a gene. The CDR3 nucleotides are TGTGCCAGCATTCCTTCCAGGGGGACTGGAAACACCATATATTTT. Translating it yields CASIPSRGTGNTIYF.